This T cell receptor beta chain was captured in a study of neoadjuvant anti-PD-1 for oral cavity cancer. About the study: Non-progressing patients received a fourth nivolumab dose near day 43, then surgery on days 50-56.

Study observations and caveats: Expansion of preexisting intratumoral clones was suggested to aid response.

Sequencing used immunoSEQ multiplex PCR; TCRdb keeps in-frame clones, though not all of them. There are some 22,000 clones in the sample; about 25% occur only once, and about 15% lies in the top ten. The J segment lost 7 bases and the V segment lost 1 base, leaving 9 bases of the junction unmatched. The CDR3 is 15 residues long. The germline V gene has CDR1 SEHNR and CDR2 FQNEAQ (reference sequence). Stated time point: after neoadjuvant nivolumab, at surgical resection. Details on this clone: Its antigen is not identified.

The receptor was derived from a person aged 40 to 85 with oral cavity squamous cell carcinoma. The starting material was tumor tissue, obtained after nivolumab (anti-PD-1) treatment. The chain is built from TRBV7-9 and TRBJ1-2; TRBD1 agrees at 7 bases. In DNA form, the CDR3 reads TGTGCCAGCAGCTTAGACTCAGGACAGGTGGTTGGCTACACCTTC. It codes for CASSLDSGQVVGYTF.